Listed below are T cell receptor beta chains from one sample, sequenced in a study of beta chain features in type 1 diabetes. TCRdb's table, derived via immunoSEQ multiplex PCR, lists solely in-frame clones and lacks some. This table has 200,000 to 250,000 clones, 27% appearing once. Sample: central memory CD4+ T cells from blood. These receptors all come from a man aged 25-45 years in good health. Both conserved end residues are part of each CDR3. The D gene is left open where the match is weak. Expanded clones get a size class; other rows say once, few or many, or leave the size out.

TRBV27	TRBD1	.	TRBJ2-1	CASSPRQGVRNEQFF	TGTGCCAGCAGTCCTAGGCAGGGGGTACGGAATGAGCAGTTCTTC
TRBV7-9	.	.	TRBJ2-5	CASSLGTPQETQYF	TGTGCCAGCAGCCTCGGGACACCCCAAGAGACCCAGTACTTC
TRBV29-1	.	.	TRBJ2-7	CSVVERALGEQYF	TGCAGCGTTGTGGAGCGGGCCCTCGGCGAGCAGTACTTC
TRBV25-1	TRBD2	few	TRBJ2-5	CASSGSTSGGRVMETQYF	TGTGCCAGCAGTGGCTCGACTAGCGGGGGGAGAGTTATGGAGACCCAGTACTTC
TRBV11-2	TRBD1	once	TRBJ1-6	CASSLGDRGSPLHF	TGTGCCAGCAGCTTAGGAGACAGGGGCTCACCCCTCCACTTT
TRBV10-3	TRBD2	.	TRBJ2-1	CAIRTRVYNEQFF	TGTGCCATCCGGACTAGGGTATACAATGAGCAGTTCTTC
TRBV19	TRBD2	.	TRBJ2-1	CASSHSAGLNEQFF	TGTGCCAGTAGCCATTCAGCGGGACTCAATGAGCAGTTCTTC
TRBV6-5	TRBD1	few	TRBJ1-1	CASSLQGANTEAFF	TGTGCCAGCAGCCTACAGGGGGCGAACACTGAAGCTTTCTTT
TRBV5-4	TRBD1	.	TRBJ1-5	CASSTQGGNQPQHF	TGTGCCAGCAGCACCCAGGGGGGCAATCAGCCCCAGCATTTT
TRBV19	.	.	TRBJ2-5	CASSTGSQETQYF	TGTGCCAGTAGCACAGGCAGCCAAGAGACCCAGTACTTC
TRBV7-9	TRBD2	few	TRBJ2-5	CASSGRGAQETQYF	TGTGCCAGCAGCGGGCGGGGGGCACAAGAGACCCAGTACTTC
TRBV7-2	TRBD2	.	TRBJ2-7	CASSLSSGSLYEQYF	TGTGCCAGCAGCTTATCTAGCGGGAGTCTCTACGAGCAGTACTTC
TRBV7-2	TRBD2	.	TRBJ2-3	CASSLALGGTDTQYF	TGTGCCAGCAGCTTAGCGCTCGGGGGGACAGATACGCAGTATTTT